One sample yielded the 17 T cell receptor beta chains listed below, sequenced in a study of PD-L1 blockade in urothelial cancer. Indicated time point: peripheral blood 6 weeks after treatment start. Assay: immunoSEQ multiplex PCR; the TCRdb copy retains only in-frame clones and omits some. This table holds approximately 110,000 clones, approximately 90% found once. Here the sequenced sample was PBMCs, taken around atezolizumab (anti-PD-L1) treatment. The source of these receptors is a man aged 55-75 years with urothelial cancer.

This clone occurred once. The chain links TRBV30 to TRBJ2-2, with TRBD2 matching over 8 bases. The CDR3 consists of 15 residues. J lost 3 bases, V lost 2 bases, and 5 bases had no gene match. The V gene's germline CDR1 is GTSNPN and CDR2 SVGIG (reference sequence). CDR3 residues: CAWSNSGTDTGELFF. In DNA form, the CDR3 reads TGTGCCTGGAGTAATAGCGGGACCGACACCGGGGAGCTGTTTTTT.

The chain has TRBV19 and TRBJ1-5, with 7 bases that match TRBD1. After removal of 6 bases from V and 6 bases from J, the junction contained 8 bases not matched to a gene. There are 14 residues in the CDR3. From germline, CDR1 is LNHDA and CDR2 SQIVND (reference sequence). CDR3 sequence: CASRYGGGLQPQHF. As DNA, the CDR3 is TGTGCCAGTAGATACGGAGGGGGCCTTCAGCCCCAGCATTTT.

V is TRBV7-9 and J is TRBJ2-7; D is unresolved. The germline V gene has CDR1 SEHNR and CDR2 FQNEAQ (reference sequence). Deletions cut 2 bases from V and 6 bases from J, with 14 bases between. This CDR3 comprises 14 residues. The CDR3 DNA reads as TGTGCCAGCAGCTTAATGTCTGAGAGGCCCGAGCAGTACTTC. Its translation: CASSLMSERPEQYF.

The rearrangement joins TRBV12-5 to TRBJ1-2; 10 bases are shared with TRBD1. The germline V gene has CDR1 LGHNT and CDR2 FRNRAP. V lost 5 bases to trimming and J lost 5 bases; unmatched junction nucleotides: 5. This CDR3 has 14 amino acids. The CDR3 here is CASGDGTGVYGYTF. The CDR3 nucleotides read TGTGCTAGTGGTGATGGGACAGGGGTGTATGGCTACACCTTC.

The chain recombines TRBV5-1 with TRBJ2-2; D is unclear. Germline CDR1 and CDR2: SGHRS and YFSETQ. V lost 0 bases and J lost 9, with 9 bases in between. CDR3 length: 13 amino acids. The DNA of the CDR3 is TGCGCCAGCAGCTTGGAGAGAAACCGGGAGCTGTTTTTT. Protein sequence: CASSLERNRELFF.

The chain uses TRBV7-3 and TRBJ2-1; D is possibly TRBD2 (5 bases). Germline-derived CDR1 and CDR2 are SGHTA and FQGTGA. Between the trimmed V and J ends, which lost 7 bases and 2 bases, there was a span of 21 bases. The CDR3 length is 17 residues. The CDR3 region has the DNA TGTGCCAGCATCCAACCCTTAGGAGGCGGTACCTACAATGAGCAGTTCTTC. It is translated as CASIQPLGGGTYNEQFF.

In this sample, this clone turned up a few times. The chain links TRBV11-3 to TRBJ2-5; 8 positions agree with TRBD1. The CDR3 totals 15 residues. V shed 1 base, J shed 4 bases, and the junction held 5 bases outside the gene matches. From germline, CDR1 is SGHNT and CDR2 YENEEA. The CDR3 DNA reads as TGTGCCAGCAGCTTAGGACAGGGGTTCGGAGAGACCCAGTACTTC. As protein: CASSLGQGFGETQYF.

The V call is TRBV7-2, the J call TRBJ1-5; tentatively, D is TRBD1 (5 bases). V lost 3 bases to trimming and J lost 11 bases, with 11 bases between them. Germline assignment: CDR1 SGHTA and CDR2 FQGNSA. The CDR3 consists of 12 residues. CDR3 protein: CASSFRGGAQHF. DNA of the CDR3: TGTGCCAGCAGCTTCCGTGGGGGGGCCCAGCATTTT. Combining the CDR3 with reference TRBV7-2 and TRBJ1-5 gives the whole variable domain GAGVSQSPSNKVTEKGKDVELRCDPISGHTALYWYRQSLGQGLEFLIYFQGNSAPDKSGLPSDRFSAERTGGSVSTLTIQRTQQEDSAVYLCASSFRGGAQHFGDGTRLSIL.

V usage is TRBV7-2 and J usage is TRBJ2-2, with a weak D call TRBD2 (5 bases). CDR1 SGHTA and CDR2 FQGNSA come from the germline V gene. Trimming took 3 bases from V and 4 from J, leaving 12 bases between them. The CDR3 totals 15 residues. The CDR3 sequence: CASSFLLEGTGELFF. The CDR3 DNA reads TGTGCCAGCAGCTTTTTGCTAGAGGGCACCGGGGAGCTGTTTTTT.

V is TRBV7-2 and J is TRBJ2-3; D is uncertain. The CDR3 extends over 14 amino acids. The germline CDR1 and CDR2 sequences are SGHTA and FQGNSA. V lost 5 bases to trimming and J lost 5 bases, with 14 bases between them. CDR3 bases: TGTGCCAGCAGCCTAACCACTCGCAAAGATACGCAGTATTTT. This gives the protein CASSLTTRKDTQYF.

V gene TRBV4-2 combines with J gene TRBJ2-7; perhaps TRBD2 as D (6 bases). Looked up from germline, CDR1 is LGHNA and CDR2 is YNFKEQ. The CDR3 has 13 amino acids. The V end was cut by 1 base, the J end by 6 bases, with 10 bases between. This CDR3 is CASSQVAAGEQYF. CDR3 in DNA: TGTGCCAGCAGCCAAGTAGCAGCGGGCGAGCAGTACTTC.

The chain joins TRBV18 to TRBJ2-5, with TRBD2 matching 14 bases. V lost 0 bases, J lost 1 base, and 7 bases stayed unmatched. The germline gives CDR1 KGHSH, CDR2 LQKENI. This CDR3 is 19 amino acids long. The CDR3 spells CASSPPRLAGGPRQETQYF. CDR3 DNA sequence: TGTGCCAGCTCACCACCGCGACTAGCGGGAGGGCCTCGCCAAGAGACCCAGTACTTC.

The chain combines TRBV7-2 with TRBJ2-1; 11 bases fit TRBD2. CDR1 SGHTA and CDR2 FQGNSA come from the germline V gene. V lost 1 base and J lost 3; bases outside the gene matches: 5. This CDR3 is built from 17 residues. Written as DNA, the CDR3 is TGTGCCAGCAGCTTAGGAACTAGCGGGGGATACTACAATGAGCAGTTCTTC. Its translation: CASSLGTSGGYYNEQFF.

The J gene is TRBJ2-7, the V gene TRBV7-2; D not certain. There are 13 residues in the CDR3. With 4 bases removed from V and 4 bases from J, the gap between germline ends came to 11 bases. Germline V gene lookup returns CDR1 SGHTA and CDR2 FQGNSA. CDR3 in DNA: TGTGCCAGCAGCTCCCAACCCAGGTACGAGCAGTACTTC. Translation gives CASSSQPRYEQYF.

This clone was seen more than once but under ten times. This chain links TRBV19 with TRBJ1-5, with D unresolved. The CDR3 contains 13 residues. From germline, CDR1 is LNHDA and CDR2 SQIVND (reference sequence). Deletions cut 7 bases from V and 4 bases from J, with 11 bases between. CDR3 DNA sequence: TGTGCCAGTACCTCCTTACGGAATCAGCCCCAGCATTTT. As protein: CASTSLRNQPQHF.

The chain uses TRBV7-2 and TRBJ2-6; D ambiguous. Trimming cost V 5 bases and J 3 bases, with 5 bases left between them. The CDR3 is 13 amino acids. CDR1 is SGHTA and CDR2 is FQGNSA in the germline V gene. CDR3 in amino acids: CASSPSGANVLTF. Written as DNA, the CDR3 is TGTGCCAGCAGCCCCAGTGGGGCCAACGTCCTGACTTTC.

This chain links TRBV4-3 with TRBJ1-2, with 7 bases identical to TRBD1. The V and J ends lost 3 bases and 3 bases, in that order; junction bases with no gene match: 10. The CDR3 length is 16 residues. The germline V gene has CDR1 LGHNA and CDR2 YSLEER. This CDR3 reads CASSQSGGGADYGYTF. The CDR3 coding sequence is TGCGCCAGCAGCCAGTCGGGAGGGGGCGCGGACTATGGCTACACCTTC.